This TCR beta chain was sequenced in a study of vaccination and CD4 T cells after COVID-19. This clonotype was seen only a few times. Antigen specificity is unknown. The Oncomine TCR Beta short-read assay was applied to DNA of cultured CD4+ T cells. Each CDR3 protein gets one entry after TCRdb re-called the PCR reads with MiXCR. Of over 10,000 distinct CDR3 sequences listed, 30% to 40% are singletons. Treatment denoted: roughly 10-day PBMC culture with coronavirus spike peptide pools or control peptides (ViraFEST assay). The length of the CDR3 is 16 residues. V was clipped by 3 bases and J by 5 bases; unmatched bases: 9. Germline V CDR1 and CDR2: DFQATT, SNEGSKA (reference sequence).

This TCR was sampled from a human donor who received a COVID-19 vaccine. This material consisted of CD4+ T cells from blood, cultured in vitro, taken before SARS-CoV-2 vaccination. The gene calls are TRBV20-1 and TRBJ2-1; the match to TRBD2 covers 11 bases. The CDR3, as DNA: TGCAGTGCTAGTCCGATAGCGGGGGGGGCCCACAATGAGCAGTTCTTC. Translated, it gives CSASPIAGGAHNEQFF.